This T cell receptor (beta chain) was recorded in a study of T cells in Graves' hyperthyroidism and ophthalmopathy. The CDR3 loop spans 17 amino acids. The germline V gene has CDR1 SGHTA and CDR2 FQGTGA. Deletions cut 1 base from V and 9 bases from J, with 22 bases between. Amplification yielded TCR beta CDR3 regions, with RNA transcripts as the source. HTBI primers drove first-round RT-PCR of the TCR CDR3. TCRdb redid the calling of the multiplex PCR reads with MiXCR, one entry per CDR3 protein. Counted here are a few hundred thousand distinct CDR3 sequences, around 16% occurring once; the ten biggest clones make up approximately 7.4%. Diagnosis rested on symptoms, serum thyroxine and TRAb, thyroid ultrasound, and orbital computed tomography.

Sequenced: blood. This sequence originates from a woman in her thirties with Graves' hyperthyroidism. The J gene is TRBJ2-1, the V gene TRBV7-3, with D perhaps TRBD2 (6 bases). The CDR3 DNA is TGTGCCAGCAGCTTAAAATTCATGGGGTCAGTCGGGGGTGAGCAGTTCTTC. As protein: CASSLKFMGSVGGEQFF.